One and the same sample provided the 23 T cell receptor beta chains below, sequenced in a study of blood T cell repertoires in COVID-19. Repertoires were generated with immunoSEQ multiplex PCR, while TCRdb's copy carries only in-frame clones and drops some. This table has about 200,000 clones, 65% to 90% appearing once. The sample consisted of PBMCs or T cells enriched from blood (not recorded which). The receptors shown here come from a man in his forties who had recovered from COVID-19.

This chain links TRBV27 with TRBJ2-1; 8 bases are a match to TRBD1. Germline CDR1 reads MNHEY; CDR2 reads SMNVEV (reference sequence). CDR3 length equals 15 residues. V was pared by 6 bases and J by 5 bases, with 9 bases of the junction left unmatched. CDR3 bases: TGTGCCAGCAGCCCTGGGACAGGCGCGAACAATGAGCAGTTCTTC. It encodes CASSPGTGANNEQFF.

The CDR3 DNA reads as TGTGCCAGCAGCGTAGTGAGAACAGATACGCAGTATTTT. This codes for CASSVVRTDTQYF. The chain recombines TRBV9 with TRBJ2-3; D not certain. Between the trimmed V and J ends, which lost 0 bases and 3 bases, there was a span of 5 bases. The CDR3 consists of 13 residues. Germline assignment: CDR1 SGDLS and CDR2 YYNGEE. Using reference TRBV9 and TRBJ2-3 for the parts outside the CDR3, the full variable domain is DSGVTQTPKHLITATGQRVTLRCSPRSGDLSVYWYQQSLDQGLQFLIQYYNGEERAKGNILERFSAQQFPDLHSELNLSSLELGDSALYFCASSVVRTDTQYFGPGTRLTVL.

To note about this clone: A much bigger clone sits one base away, suggesting this may be a read error. The chain links TRBV2 to TRBJ2-6; no firm D call. The germline V gene has CDR1 SNHLY and CDR2 FYNNEI. CDR3 size: 14 residues. The V end lost 3 bases, the J end lost 0 bases, and 3 bases lay between the germline ends. CDR3 DNA sequence: TGTGCCAGCAGTGACGGCTCTGGGGCCAACGTCCTGACTTTC. It encodes CASSDGSGANVLTF.

The chain has TRBV6-6 and TRBJ1-1; D not certain. Trimming stripped 6 bases from V and 1 base from J, with 9 bases between. Per the germline V gene, CDR1 is MNHNY and CDR2 is SVGAGI (reference sequence). The CDR3 runs to 13 residues. CDR3 sequence (DNA): TGTGCCAGCAGGACTATTGAGAACACTGAAGCTTTCTTT. Protein: CASRTIENTEAFF.

The V and J genes are TRBV4-2 and TRBJ2-1; 11 nucleotides line up with TRBD2. The germline gives CDR1 LGHNA, CDR2 YNFKEQ. V was clipped by 5 bases and J by 6 bases; unmatched bases: 9. The CDR3 sequence is 16 residues long. The CDR3 reads CASSIQLAGEGNEQFF. The CDR3 DNA reads as TGTGCCAGCAGCATCCAACTAGCGGGAGAAGGCAATGAGCAGTTCTTC.

This chain links TRBV7-9 with TRBJ1-2, with TRBD1 identical over 12 bases. The V gene end was trimmed by 3 bases and the J gene end by 3 bases; junction bases not matched to a gene: 2. The CDR3 extends over 15 amino acids. Per the germline V gene, CDR1 is SEHNR and CDR2 is FQNEAQ (reference sequence). The CDR3 DNA is TGTGCCAGCAGCTTGGGACAGGGGGCATACTATGGCTACACCTTC. Protein product: CASSLGQGAYYGYTF.

The rearrangement joins TRBV5-1 to TRBJ2-3; 8 bases fit TRBD2. From germline, CDR1 is SGHRS and CDR2 YFSETQ. The CDR3 is 15 amino acids. Trimming cost V 2 bases and J 1 base; bases outside gene matches: 3. The CDR3 spells CASSFRREGTDTQYF. The CDR3 DNA reads as TGCGCCAGCAGCTTCAGGCGGGAGGGCACAGATACGCAGTATTTT.

The chain employs TRBV2 and TRBJ1-1; a weak D match, TRBD1 (6 bases). This CDR3 has 13 amino acids. Per the germline V gene, CDR1 is SNHLY and CDR2 is FYNNEI. V was cut by 5 bases and J by 5 bases, with 12 bases left in between. CDR3 sequence reads: CASSPLQGTEAFF. The CDR3 nucleotides are TGTGCCAGCAGTCCTTTACAGGGAACTGAAGCTTTCTTT.

The chain has TRBV9 and TRBJ2-3; weak D call: TRBD1 (6 bases). CDR3 length: 17 residues. V gave up 0 bases and J gave up 0 bases, with 14 bases separating them. CDR1 is SGDLS and CDR2 is YYNGEE in the germline V gene. CDR3 sequence reads: CASSVEPGVPSTDTQYF. The CDR3 bases are TGTGCCAGCAGCGTAGAGCCAGGGGTCCCTAGCACAGATACGCAGTATTTT. The full variable domain, rest sourced from reference TRBV9 and TRBJ2-3, is DSGVTQTPKHLITATGQRVTLRCSPRSGDLSVYWYQQSLDQGLQFLIQYYNGEERAKGNILERFSAQQFPDLHSELNLSSLELGDSALYFCASSVEPGVPSTDTQYFGPGTRLTVL.

The J gene is TRBJ1-1, the V gene TRBV4-1; 7 bases align to TRBD1. The V and J ends lost 4 bases and 1 base, in that order; junction bases with no gene match: 9. CDR3 size: 16 residues. The germline V gene encodes CDR1 MGHRA and CDR2 YSYEKL. The CDR3 bases are TGCGCCAGCAGCCTCGGGCAGGGGGTGCCGAACACTGAAGCTTTCTTT. It encodes CASSLGQGVPNTEAFF.

The CDR3 loop reads CASSSRAGTDYEQYF. In DNA, the CDR3 is TGCGCCAGCAGCTCTAGGGCGGGAACCGACTACGAGCAGTACTTC. The chain employs TRBV5-1 and TRBJ2-7; possible D gene TRBD2, 6 bases. CDR3 length equals 15 residues. In germline, CDR1 is SGHRS, CDR2 YFSETQ. The germline V and J ends were trimmed by 3 bases and 3 bases, with 16 bases remaining between them. The full variable domain, in which reference TRBV5-1 and TRBJ2-7 provide the parts outside the CDR3, is KAGVTQTPRYLIKTRGQQVTLSCSPISGHRSVSWYQQTPGQGLQFLFEYFSETQRNKGNFPGRFSGRQFSNSRSEMNVSTLELGDSALYLCASSSRAGTDYEQYFGPGTRLTVT.

This clone has a count of ten or more. The chain joins TRBV12-5 to TRBJ2-5, with TRBD1 matching over 11 bases. Unmatched junction bases numbered 6, after V lost 5 bases and J lost 1 base. Germline-derived CDR1 and CDR2 are LGHNT and FRNRAP. CDR3 length: 16 residues. This CDR3 is CASGLGTGGVQETQYF. DNA of the CDR3: TGTGCTAGTGGTCTCGGGACAGGGGGTGTCCAAGAGACCCAGTACTTC.

The gene calls are TRBV30 and TRBJ1-6; TRBD1 aligns across 7 bases. Trimming took 2 bases from V and 10 from J; bases not matched to a gene: 5. Per germline, CDR1 GTSNPN and CDR2 SVGIG (reference sequence). This CDR3 contains 13 residues. The CDR3 reads CAWSYRGGSPLHF. The CDR3 bases are TGTGCCTGGAGTTACAGGGGCGGATCACCCCTCCACTTT.

This clone was seen only a few times. The chain couples TRBV3-1 (or the pseudogene TRBV3-2) to TRBJ2-2; 10 bases are a match to TRBD1. Germline trimming cut 6 bases from V and 4 bases from J; bases unmatched to any gene: 8. CDR1 is LGHDT, CDR2 YNNKEL, per germline (reference sequence). The CDR3 is 16 amino acids. The CDR3 nucleotides are TGTGCCAGCAGACGGACAGGGGGGTCGGTCACCGGGGAGCTGTTTTTT. This encodes CASRRTGGSVTGELFF.

The gene calls are TRBV28 and TRBJ2-1; 11 bases are a match to TRBD2. The CDR3 runs to 14 residues. J was trimmed by 4 bases and V by 5 bases; bases with no gene match: 1. Germline V gene lookup returns CDR1 MDHEN and CDR2 SYDVKM. DNA for the CDR3: TGTGCCAGCAGTGTAGCGGGAGGGTACAATGAGCAGTTCTTC. It is translated as CASSVAGGYNEQFF.

The rearrangement links TRBV4-1 to TRBJ1-2; 7 nucleotides align to TRBD1. The CDR3 is 16 amino acids. In germline, CDR1 is MGHRA, CDR2 YSYEKL. The trim removed 3 bases at V and 2 bases at J, leaving 9 bases unmatched. CDR3 bases: TGCGCCAGCAGCCAGGTATTAAAGGGGGCAAACTATGGCTACACCTTC. Its protein is CASSQVLKGANYGYTF.

CDR3 sequence: CARPRDRGEQYF. The CDR3, as DNA: TGTGCCAGGCCCAGGGACAGGGGCGAGCAGTACTTC. The chain joins TRBV12-1 to TRBJ2-7; the D call TRBD1 from the table was never checked on the DNA. TRBV12-1 is termed a pseudogene. This CDR3 has 12 residues.

The chain carries TRBV2 and TRBJ1-2, with 10 bases fitting TRBD1. The CDR3 contains 15 residues. V shed 8 bases, J shed 2 bases, and the junction held 8 bases outside the gene matches. From germline, CDR1 is SNHLY and CDR2 FYNNEI. The CDR3 sequence: CASQGQGTPNYGYTF. CDR3 nucleotides: TGTGCCAGCCAGGGACAGGGGACTCCGAACTATGGCTACACCTTC.

Comment on this clone: This same CDR3 is encoded by further DNA sequences in the sample. The chain couples TRBV5-1 to TRBJ1-2, with 7 bases lining up with TRBD1. The CDR3 contains 14 residues. Trimming removed 0 bases from V and 4 bases from J; junction bases left unmatched: 3. The germline CDR1 and CDR2 sequences are SGHRS and YFSETQ. The CDR3 DNA reads as TGCGCCAGCAGCTTGGGGGACAGATCCTATGGCTACACCTTC. Protein: CASSLGDRSYGYTF.

The chain carries TRBV7-3 and TRBJ1-2; 7 bases are a match to TRBD1. Germline V gene data show CDR1 as SGHTA and CDR2 as FQGTGA. The CDR3 loop spans 13 amino acids. With V trimmed by 6 bases and J by 8 bases, 9 bases remained unmatched. CDR3 in DNA: TGTGCCAGCAGTTCAACAAGGGGGCACGGCTACACCTTC. It codes for CASSSTRGHGYTF.

The V gene is TRBV28, the J gene TRBJ2-1, with a possible D match to TRBD2 (6 bases). Germline assignment: CDR1 MDHEN and CDR2 SYDVKM. The CDR3 has 13 residues. Trimming stripped 10 bases from V and 8 bases from J, with 18 bases between. The CDR3 loop is CATWAGPRDEQFF. The CDR3 DNA reads as TGTGCCACCTGGGCGGGACCTAGGGATGAGCAGTTCTTC.

The V gene is TRBV5-1, the J gene TRBJ2-7; possibly TRBD1 for D (6 bases). With 5 bases removed from V and 5 bases from J, the gap between germline ends came to 14 bases. This CDR3 region has 13 residues. Germline V gene data show CDR1 as SGHRS and CDR2 as YFSETQ. The CDR3 sequence: CASRVEQGDEQYF. Here the CDR3 DNA reads TGCGCCAGCAGGGTCGAACAGGGCGACGAGCAGTACTTC. Full variable domain (missing parts from reference TRBV5-1 and TRBJ2-7): KAGVTQTPRYLIKTRGQQVTLSCSPISGHRSVSWYQQTPGQGLQFLFEYFSETQRNKGNFPGRFSGRQFSNSRSEMNVSTLELGDSALYLCASRVEQGDEQYFGPGTRLTVT.

J is TRBJ1-5 and V is TRBV12-3 or TRBV12-4; D possibly corresponds to TRBD1 (5 bases). The CDR3 is 12 residues long. Trimming took off 8 bases at V and 7 bases at J, with 12 bases between the two ends. The CDR3 here is CASRHQGQPQHF. The CDR3 coding sequence is TGTGCCAGCCGGCATCAGGGACAGCCCCAGCATTTT.